This T cell receptor (beta chain) was obtained from a study of cytomegalovirus exposure and HLA in healthy donors. Study context: Ancestry clustering placed more than 80% of more than 350 genotyped donors in the Caucasian-associated cluster.

The PCR employed 60 Vbeta primers together with 13 Jbeta primers. Assay: immunoSEQ multiplex PCR; the TCRdb copy retains only in-frame clones and omits some. This table has 75,000 to 100,000 clones, 80% appearing once. Trimming shortened V by 0 bases and J by 10 bases, and 9 bases separated the two germline ends. The CDR3 has 12 residues. The germline CDR1 and CDR2 sequences are GTSNPN and SVGIG (reference sequence). The sequence was collected from a man aged 25-45 years in good health and CMV-seronegative. Material for sequencing was PBMCs. The chain is built from TRBV30 and TRBJ1-4, with D uncertain. CDR3 coding DNA: TGTGCCTGGAGTGTAGAGATTGGAAAACTGTTTTTT. It is translated as CAWSVEIGKLFF.